This paragraph covers one T cell receptor (beta chain) sequence. No antigen is known for it. These data come from a study of cytomegalovirus exposure and HLA in healthy donors. Whole-study findings and limits: Confirmation was obtained in vitro that a few CMV-associated chains are specific for CMV antigens. Sequencing depth roughly uniform across donors was assumed in presence/absence analyses.

The PCR contained 60 Vbeta and 13 Jbeta primers. Original handling: A follow-up analysis tallied about 80 million unique TCR beta chains, some 9.9 million shared. This table comes from immunoSEQ multiplex PCR, and its TCRdb copy is limited to in-frame clones, with some not included. D and trimming come from the DNA, and the V and J calls and clone size come from that table. The sample lists 110,000 to 150,000 clones, about 80% occurring once. This CDR3 region has 14 residues. Germline loops: CDR1 SGHTA, CDR2 FQGNSA. The V and J ends lost 4 bases and 7 bases respectively, with 14 bases between them. Sequencing was performed on PBMCs. V and J are TRBV7-2 and TRBJ1-5; D is unclear. This TCR was sampled from a man aged 40-55 years in good health and CMV-seronegative. Here the CDR3 DNA reads TGTGCCAGCAGCTCTCAAAAAACTCTACAGCCCCAGCATTTT. This codes for CASSSQKTLQPQHF.